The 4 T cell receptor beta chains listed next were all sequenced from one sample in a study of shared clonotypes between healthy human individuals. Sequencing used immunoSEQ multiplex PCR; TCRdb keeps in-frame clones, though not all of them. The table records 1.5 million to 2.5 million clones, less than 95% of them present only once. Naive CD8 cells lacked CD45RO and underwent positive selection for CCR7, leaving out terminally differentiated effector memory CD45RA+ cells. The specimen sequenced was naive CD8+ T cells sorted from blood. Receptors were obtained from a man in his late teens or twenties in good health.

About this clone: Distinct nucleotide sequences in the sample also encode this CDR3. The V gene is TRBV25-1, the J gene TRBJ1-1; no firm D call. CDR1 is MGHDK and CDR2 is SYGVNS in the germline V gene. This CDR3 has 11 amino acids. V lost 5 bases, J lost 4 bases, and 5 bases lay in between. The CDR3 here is CASSLGTEAFF. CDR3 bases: TGTGCCAGCAGTCTCGGCACTGAAGCTTTCTTT.

Written as DNA, the CDR3 is TGTGCCAGCAGCGTAGAAGGGGGGACGAGCACAGATACGCAGTATTTT. Translating gives CASSVEGGTSTDTQYF. The chain is built from TRBV9 and TRBJ2-3; possibly TRBD1 or TRBD2 for D (6 bases each). The V gene's germline CDR1 is SGDLS and CDR2 YYNGEE. Trimming removed 0 bases at V and 0 bases at J, with 11 bases between. The CDR3 has 16 residues.

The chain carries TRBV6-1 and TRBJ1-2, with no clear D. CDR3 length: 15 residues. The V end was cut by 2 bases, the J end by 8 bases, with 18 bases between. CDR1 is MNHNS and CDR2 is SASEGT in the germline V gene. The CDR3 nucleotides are TGTGCCAGCAGTGAACGCGCGCAGGCCCCGGCGGGCTACACCTTC. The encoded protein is CASSERAQAPAGYTF.

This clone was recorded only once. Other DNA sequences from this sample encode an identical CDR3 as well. The CDR3 reads CASRLLAAGYGYTF. In nucleotides, the CDR3 is TGTGCCAGCAGACTGTTGGCTGCCGGCTATGGCTACACCTTC. The chain has TRBV27 and TRBJ1-2; D unclear. V lost 6 bases and J lost 4, with 15 bases in between. This CDR3 spans 14 amino acids. The V gene's germline CDR1 is MNHEY and CDR2 SMNVEV (reference sequence).